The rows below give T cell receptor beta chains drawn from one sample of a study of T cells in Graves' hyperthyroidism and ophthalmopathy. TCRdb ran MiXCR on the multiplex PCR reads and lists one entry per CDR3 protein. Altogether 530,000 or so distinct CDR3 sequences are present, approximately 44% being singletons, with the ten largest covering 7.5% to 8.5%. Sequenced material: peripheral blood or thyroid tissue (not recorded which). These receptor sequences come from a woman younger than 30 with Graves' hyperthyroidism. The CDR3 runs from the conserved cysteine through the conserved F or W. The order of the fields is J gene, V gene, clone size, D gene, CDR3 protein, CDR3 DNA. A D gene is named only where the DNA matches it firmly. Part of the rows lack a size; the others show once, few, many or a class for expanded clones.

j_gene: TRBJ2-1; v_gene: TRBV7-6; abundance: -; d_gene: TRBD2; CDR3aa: CASSFVLAGGSYNEQFF; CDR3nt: TGTGCCAGCAGCTTCGTACTAGCGGGAGGGTCCTACAATGAGCAGTTCTTC
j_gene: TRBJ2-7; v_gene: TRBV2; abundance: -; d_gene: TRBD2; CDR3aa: CAGLAEYEQYF; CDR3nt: TGTGCGGGCCTAGCGGAATACGAGCAGTACTTC
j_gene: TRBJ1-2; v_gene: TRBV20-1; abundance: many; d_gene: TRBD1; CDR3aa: CSVSGQGAGYGYTF; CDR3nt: TGCAGTGTCAGCGGACAGGGGGCCGGCTATGGCTACACCTTC
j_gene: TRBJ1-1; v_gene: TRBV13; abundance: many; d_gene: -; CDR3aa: CASSLVGGRNTEAFF; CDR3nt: TGTGCCAGCAGCTTAGTGGGGGGTAGGAACACTGAAGCTTTCTTT
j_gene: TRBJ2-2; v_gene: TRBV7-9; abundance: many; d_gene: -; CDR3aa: CASSLVLPGGELFF; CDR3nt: TGTGCCAGCAGCTTAGTGCTGCCCGGCGGGGAGCTGTTTTTT
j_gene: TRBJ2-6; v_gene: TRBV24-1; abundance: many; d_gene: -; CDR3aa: CATSDSTGFGGANVLTF; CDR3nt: TGTGCCACCAGTGATTCCACAGGGTTTGGTGGGGCCAACGTCCTGACTTTC
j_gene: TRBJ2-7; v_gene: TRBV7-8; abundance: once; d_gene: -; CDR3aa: CASSQQAGTVYEQYF; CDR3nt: TGTGCCAGTAGCCAACAGGCCGGGACGGTCTACGAGCAGTACTTC
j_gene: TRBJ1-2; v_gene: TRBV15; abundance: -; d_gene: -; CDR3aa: CATSSVVGPGYTF; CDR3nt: TGTGCCACCAGCAGCGTTGTGGGGCCGGGCTACACCTTC
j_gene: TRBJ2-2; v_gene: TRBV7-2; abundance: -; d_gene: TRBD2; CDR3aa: CASSPRLAGGSYTGELFF; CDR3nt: TGTGCCAGCAGTCCCCGGCTAGCGGGAGGATCTTACACCGGGGAGCTGTTCTTT
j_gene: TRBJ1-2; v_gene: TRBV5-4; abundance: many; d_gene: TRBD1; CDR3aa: CASSGDRGNYGYTF; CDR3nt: TGTGCCAGCAGCGGAGACAGGGGGAACTATGGCTACACCTTC
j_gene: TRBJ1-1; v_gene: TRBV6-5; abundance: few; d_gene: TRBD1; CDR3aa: CASSPKRDRGIVLNTEAFF; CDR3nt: TGTGCCAGCAGTCCGAAACGGGACAGGGGGATCGTATTGAACACTGAAGCTTTCTTT
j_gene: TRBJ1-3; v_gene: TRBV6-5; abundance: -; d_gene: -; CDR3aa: CASGGAGDIYF; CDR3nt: TGTGCCAGCGGAGGAGCGGGAGACATATATTTT
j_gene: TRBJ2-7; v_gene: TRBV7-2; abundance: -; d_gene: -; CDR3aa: CASSLRWFNEQYF; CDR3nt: TGTGCCAGCAGCTTACGATGGTTCAATGAGCAGTACTTC
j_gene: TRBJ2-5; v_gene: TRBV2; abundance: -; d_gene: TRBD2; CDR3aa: CASSAGLAGNNETQYF; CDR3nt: TGTGCCAGCAGCGCGGGACTAGCGGGAAACAATGAGACCCAGTACTTC
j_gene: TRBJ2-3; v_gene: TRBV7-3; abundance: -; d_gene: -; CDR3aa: CASSPTGNTQYF; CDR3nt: TGTGCCAGCAGCCCCACAGGGAATACGCAGTATTTT
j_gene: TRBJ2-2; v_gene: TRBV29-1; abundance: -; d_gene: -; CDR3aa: CSVNGQGELFF; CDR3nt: TGCAGCGTTAACGGACAGGGGGAGCTGTTTTTT
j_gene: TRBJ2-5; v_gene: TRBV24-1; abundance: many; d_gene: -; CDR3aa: CATSDPRGPPETQYF; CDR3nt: TGTGCCACCAGTGACCCCCGGGGGCCCCCAGAGACCCAGTACTTC
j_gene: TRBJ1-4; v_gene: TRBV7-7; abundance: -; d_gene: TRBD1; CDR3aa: CASSSLTGATSSGARDRLFGKLFF; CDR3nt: TGTGCTAGCAGCTCACTGACAGGCGCTACCAGCTCTGGGGCCCGGGACAGACTCTTTGGGAAACTGTTTTTT
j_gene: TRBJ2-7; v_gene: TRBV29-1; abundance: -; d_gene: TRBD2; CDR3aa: CSVDGRYGAYEQYF; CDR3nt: TGCAGCGTAGACGGGAGGTACGGGGCCTACGAGCAGTACTTC
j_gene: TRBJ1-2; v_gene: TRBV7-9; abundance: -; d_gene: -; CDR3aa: CASSTGQLNGYTF; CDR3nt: TGTGCCAGCAGCACCGGACAGCTCAATGGCTACACCTTC
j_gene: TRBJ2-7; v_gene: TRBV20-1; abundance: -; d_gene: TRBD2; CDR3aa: CSARAIGTSGYEQYF; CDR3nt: TGCAGTGCTAGGGCAATCGGGACTAGCGGGTACGAGCAGTACTTC
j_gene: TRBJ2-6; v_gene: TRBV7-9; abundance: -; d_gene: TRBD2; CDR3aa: CASSSLAGALSSGANVLTF; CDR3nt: TGTGCCAGCAGCTCCCTAGCGGGAGCCCTGAGCTCTGGGGCCAACGTCCTGACTTTC
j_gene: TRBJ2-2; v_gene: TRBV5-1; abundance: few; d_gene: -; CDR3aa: CASSFGIGAAGELFF; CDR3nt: TGCGCCAGCAGCTTCGGGATTGGGGCTGCCGGGGAGCTGTTTTTT
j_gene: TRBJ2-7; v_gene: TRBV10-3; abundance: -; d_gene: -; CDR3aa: CAIISSRHNSYEQYF; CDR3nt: TGTGCCATCATCAGCAGCCGACATAACTCCTACGAGCAGTACTTC
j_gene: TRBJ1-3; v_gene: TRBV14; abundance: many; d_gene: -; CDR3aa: CASSHRGARDRNTIYF; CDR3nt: TGTGCCAGCAGCCATCGAGGGGCAAGGGATAGAAACACCATATATTTT
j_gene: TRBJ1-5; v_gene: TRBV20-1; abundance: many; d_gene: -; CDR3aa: CSARVYRDNQPQHF; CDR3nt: TGCAGTGCTCGAGTTTACAGGGACAATCAGCCCCAGCATTTT
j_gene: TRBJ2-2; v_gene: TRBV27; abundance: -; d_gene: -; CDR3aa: CASSPDWGELFF; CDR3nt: TGTGCCAGCAGTCCAGACTGGGGGGAGCTGTTTTTT
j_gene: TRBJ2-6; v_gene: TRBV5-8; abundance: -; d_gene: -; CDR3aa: CASSPVVGIGANVLTF; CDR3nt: TGTGCCAGCAGCCCCGTGGTAGGGATAGGGGCCAACGTCCTGACTTTC
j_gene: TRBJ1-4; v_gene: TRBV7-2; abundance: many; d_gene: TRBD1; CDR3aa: CASSRQGVDEKLFF; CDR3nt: TGTGCCAGCAGCCGACAGGGGGTAGATGAAAAACTGTTTTTT